Listed below are T cell receptor beta chains from one sample, sequenced in a study of cytotoxic CD8 clonotypes in ibrutinib-treated CLL. Sequenced by immunoSEQ multiplex PCR; TCRdb stores in-frame clones only, minus some. The repertoire has hundreds of thousands of clones, 70% of them found once; the top ten carry 15%. This material consisted of PBMCs, taken after 24 months of ibrutinib treatment. The receptors were sampled from a human donor with chronic lymphocytic leukemia. Each CDR3 is given with its conserved first and last residue. The D gene is left open where the match is weak. Clone size is stated in some rows and not others, as once, few, many or a class when expanded.

j_call | clone_size | d_call | cdr3_length | v_call | cdr3_aa | cdr3_nt
TRBJ2-1 | NA | TRBD1 | 15 | TRBV27 | CASSLGQGAYNEQFF | TGTGCCAGCAGCCTTGGACAGGGGGCCTACAATGAGCAGTTCTTC
TRBJ1-3 | NA | NA | 16 | TRBV6-5 | CASSSLGGYSGNTIYF | TGTGCCAGCAGTTCCCTTGGGGGATACTCTGGAAACACCATATATTTT
TRBJ2-3 | many | NA | 16 | TRBV21-1 | CASSTRTILSADTQYF | TGTGCCAGCAGCACCCGGACTATTCTTTCCGCAGATACGCAGTATTTT
TRBJ2-5 | NA | NA | 12 | TRBV28 | CASSLTQETQYF | TGTGCCAGCAGTTTGACGCAAGAGACCCAGTACTTC
TRBJ2-7 | NA | TRBD1 | 18 | TRBV11-2 | CASSPSGGGTRTTYEQYF | TGTGCCAGCAGCCCATCAGGGGGCGGGACCCGCACGACCTACGAGCAGTACTTC
TRBJ2-3 | NA | TRBD2 | 15 | TRBV29-1 | CSVTRGGVSTDTQYF | TGCAGCGTTACTCGGGGGGGAGTTAGCACAGATACGCAGTATTTT
TRBJ2-5 | NA | TRBD1 | 13 | TRBV2 | CANAADREETQYF | TGTGCCAACGCCGCGGACAGGGAAGAGACCCAGTACTTC
TRBJ2-7 | NA | TRBD1 | 15 | TRBV29-1 | CSVEKDRTYSYEQYF | TGCAGCGTGGAAAAGGACAGGACCTACTCCTACGAGCAGTACTTC
TRBJ1-1 | NA | NA | 15 | TRBV6-5 | CASSYFGAKNTEAFF | TGTGCCAGCAGTTACTTCGGGGCTAAGAACACTGAAGCTTTCTTT
TRBJ2-1 | NA | TRBD1 | 16 | TRBV9 | CASSDPAGTGYNEQFF | TGTGCCAGCAGCGACCCAGCCGGGACAGGGTACAATGAGCAGTTCTTC
TRBJ1-2 | once | NA | 18 | TRBV27 | CASSLTPILPTGGYGYTF | TGTGCCAGCAGTTTAACCCCTATTTTACCGACAGGCGGCTATGGCTACACCTTC
TRBJ2-3 | NA | TRBD1 | 15 | TRBV6-5 | CASSYSGQGRDTQYF | TGTGCCAGCAGTTACTCGGGACAGGGAAGAGATACGCAGTATTTT
TRBJ1-5 | NA | NA | 15 | TRBV9 | CASSVGQGNNQPQHF | TGTGCCAGCAGCGTAGGGCAGGGCAACAATCAGCCCCAGCATTTT
TRBJ1-4 | few | NA | 15 | TRBV6-5 | CASSYSTATNEKLFF | TGTGCCAGCAGTTACTCGACAGCAACTAATGAAAAACTGTTTTTT
TRBJ2-3 | NA | NA | 12 | TRBV10-1 | CASSELGGTQYF | TGCGCCAGCAGTGAGCTTGGGGGGACGCAGTATTTT
TRBJ2-7 | NA | TRBD2 | 16 | TRBV6-4 | CASSEIAGGSPYEQYF | TGTGCCAGCAGTGAGATAGCGGGAGGATCCCCCTACGAGCAGTACTTC
TRBJ2-1 | NA | NA | 13 | TRBV11-3 | CASSLSANNEQFF | TGTGCCAGCAGCCTATCAGCAAACAATGAGCAGTTCTTC
TRBJ2-5 | NA | NA | 13 | TRBV2 | CASSATGRETQYF | TGTGCCAGCAGTGCAACAGGGAGGGAGACCCAGTACTTC
TRBJ2-5 | NA | TRBD1 | 19 | TRBV5-1 | CASSLTRGMTGERLETQYF | TGCGCCAGCAGCTTGACGCGGGGAATGACAGGGGAACGTCTAGAGACCCAGTACTTC
TRBJ2-7 | few | NA | 11 | TRBV19 | CASSGEHEQYF | TGTGCCAGTAGTGGAGAACACGAGCAGTACTTC
TRBJ2-1 | NA | NA | 14 | TRBV21-1 | CASSKGTEHNEQFF | TGTGCCAGCAGCAAAGGGACAGAACACAATGAGCAGTTCTTC
TRBJ2-3 | NA | NA | 13 | TRBV5-6 | CASSLGSTDTQYF | TGTGCCAGCAGCTTAGGTAGCACAGATACGCAGTATTTT